This T cell receptor (beta chain) was documented in a study of blood T cell repertoires in COVID-19. Study-wide background: Samples of COVID-19 (acute and convalescent) were obtained from the United States, Italy and Spain. From T cells, B-cell-depleted T cells, or PBMCs came the material, which was cDNA or gDNA.

Authors' analysis steps: Cell counts per sample came from amplifying reference gene primers. The table came from immunoSEQ multiplex PCR; TCRdb's copy has only in-frame clones and leaves some out. V and J calls and clone size come straight from that table; D and trimming were deduced from the DNA. The repertoire consists of about 60,000 clones, with around four fifths occurring once and the leading ten covering roughly 10%. Seattle-derived patients entered the study during active infection and were followed longitudinally. The germline V gene has CDR1 SGHTA and CDR2 FQGNSA. The CDR3 covers 16 residues. Unmatched junction bases numbered 3, after V lost 0 bases and J lost 3 bases.

What was sequenced was peripheral blood. V is TRBV7-2 and J is TRBJ1-2; 11 bases line up with TRBD1. The TCR comes from a man aged 25-45 years with COVID-19, enrolled during active disease. Here the CDR3 DNA reads TGTGCCAGCAGCTTAGCGGGGACAGGGGGAGACTATGGCTACACCTTC. This translates into CASSLAGTGGDYGYTF. Complete variable domain (other parts from reference TRBV7-2 and TRBJ1-2): GAGVSQSPSNKVTEKGKDVELRCDPISGHTALYWYRQSLGQGLEFLIYFQGNSAPDKSGLPSDRFSAERTGGSVSTLTIQRTQQEDSAVYLCASSLAGTGGDYGYTFGSGTRLTVV.